The T cell receptor (beta chain) under discussion was sequenced for a study of cytomegalovirus exposure and HLA in healthy donors. About the study: The study placed roughly four fifths of its approximately 380 genotyped donors in the Caucasian-associated ancestry cluster. Study-level points and caveats: It was reported that TCR beta sequences correctly inferred the HLA-A and HLA-B alleles for most subjects.

It was with 60 Vbeta and 13 Jbeta primers that the PCR ran. The table came from immunoSEQ multiplex PCR; TCRdb's copy has only in-frame clones and leaves some out. The table lists tens of thousands of clones, about three quarters of them singletons. This clone was detected a few times. Its antigen is undetermined. The CDR3 has 13 amino acids. After removal of 2 bases from V and 9 bases from J, the junction contained 4 bases not matched to a gene. Germline loops: CDR1 SGHRS, CDR2 YFSETQ. This sequence originates from a middle-aged woman in good health and CMV-seropositive. The chain links TRBV5-1 to TRBJ2-1, with 8 bases fitting TRBD2. Sequenced material: PBMCs. CDR3 nucleotides: TGCGCCAGCAGCTTAGGACTAGCTGGTGAGCAGTTCTTC. Translated: CASSLGLAGEQFF. Drawing the rest from reference TRBV5-1 and TRBJ2-1, the complete variable domain is KAGVTQTPRYLIKTRGQQVTLSCSPISGHRSVSWYQQTPGQGLQFLFEYFSETQRNKGNFPGRFSGRQFSNSRSEMNVSTLELGDSALYLCASSLGLAGEQFFGPGTRLTVL.